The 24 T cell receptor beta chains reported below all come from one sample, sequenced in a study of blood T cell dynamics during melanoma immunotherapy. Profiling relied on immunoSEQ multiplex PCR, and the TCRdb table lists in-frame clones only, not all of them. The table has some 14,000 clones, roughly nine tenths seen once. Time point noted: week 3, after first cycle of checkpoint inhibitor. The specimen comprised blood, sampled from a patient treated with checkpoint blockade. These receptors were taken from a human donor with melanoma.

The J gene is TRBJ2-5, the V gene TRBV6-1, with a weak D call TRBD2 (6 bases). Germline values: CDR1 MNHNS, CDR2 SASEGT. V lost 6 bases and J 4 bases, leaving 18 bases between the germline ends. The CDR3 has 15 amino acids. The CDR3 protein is CASRGRAGRSETQYF. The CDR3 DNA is TGTGCCAGCAGAGGAAGAGCGGGTAGATCAGAGACCCAGTACTTC.

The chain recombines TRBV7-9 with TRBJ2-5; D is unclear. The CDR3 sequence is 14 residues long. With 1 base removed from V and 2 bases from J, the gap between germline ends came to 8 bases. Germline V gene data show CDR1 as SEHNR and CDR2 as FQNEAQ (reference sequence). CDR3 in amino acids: CASSLESRQETQYF. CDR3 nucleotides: TGTGCCAGCAGCTTAGAGTCTAGACAAGAGACCCAGTACTTC.

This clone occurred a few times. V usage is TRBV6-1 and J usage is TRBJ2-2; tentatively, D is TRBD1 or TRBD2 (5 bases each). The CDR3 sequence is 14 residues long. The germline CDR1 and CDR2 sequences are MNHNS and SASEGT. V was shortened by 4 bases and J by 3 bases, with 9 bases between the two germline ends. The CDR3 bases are TGTGCCAGCAGTGCGAGAGGGGACACCGGGGAGCTGTTTTTT. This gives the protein CASSARGDTGELFF.

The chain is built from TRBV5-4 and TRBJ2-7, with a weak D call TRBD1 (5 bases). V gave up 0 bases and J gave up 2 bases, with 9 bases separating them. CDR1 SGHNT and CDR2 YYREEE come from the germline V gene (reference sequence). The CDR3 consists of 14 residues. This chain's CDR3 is CASSLAGFTYEQYF. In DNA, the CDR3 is TGTGCCAGCAGCTTGGCAGGGTTCACCTACGAGCAGTACTTC.

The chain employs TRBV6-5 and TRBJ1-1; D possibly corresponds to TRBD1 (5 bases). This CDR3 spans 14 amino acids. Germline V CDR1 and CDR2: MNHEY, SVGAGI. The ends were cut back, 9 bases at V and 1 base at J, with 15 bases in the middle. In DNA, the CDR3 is TGTGCCAGTAGACTCGGGGGAGGGAACACTGAAGCTTTCTTT. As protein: CASRLGGGNTEAFF.

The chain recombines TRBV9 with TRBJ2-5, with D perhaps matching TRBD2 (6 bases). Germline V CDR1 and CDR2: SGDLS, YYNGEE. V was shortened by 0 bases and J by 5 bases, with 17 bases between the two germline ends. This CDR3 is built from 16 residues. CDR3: CASSVGRGGAVETQYF. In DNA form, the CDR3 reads TGTGCCAGCAGCGTAGGGAGGGGCGGGGCTGTGGAGACCCAGTACTTC.

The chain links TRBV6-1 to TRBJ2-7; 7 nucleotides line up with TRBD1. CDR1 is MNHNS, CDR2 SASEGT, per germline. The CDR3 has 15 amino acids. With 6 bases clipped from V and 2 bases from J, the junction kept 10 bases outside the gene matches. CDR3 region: CASSQGAGGTYEQYF. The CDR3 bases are TGTGCCAGCAGCCAAGGGGCAGGGGGAACCTACGAGCAGTACTTC.

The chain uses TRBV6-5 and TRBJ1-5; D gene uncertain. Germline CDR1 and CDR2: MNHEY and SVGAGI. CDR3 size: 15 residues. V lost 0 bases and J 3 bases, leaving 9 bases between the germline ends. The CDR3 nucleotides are TGTGCCAGCAGTTACTCGAAGTCAGTCAATCAGCCCCAGCATTTT. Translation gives CASSYSKSVNQPQHF.

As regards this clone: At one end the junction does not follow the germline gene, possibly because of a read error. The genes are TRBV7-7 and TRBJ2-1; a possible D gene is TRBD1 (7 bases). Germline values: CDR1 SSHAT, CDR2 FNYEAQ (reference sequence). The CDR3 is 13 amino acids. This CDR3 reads CASSLAGGGEQFF. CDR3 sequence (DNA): TGTGCTAGCAGCTTAGCCGGAGGGGGCGAGCAGTTCTTC.

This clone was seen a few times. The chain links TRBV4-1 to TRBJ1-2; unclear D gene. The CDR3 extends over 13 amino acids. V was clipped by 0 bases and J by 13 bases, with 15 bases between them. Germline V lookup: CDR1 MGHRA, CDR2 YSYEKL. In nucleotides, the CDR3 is TGCGCCAGCAGCCAAGATTTCGGAGGGAGCTCCACCTTC. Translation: CASSQDFGGSSTF.

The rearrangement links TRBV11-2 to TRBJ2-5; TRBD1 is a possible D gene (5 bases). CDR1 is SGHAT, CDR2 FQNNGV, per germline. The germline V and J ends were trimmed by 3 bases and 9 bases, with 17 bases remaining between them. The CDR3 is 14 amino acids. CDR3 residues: CASSFSGASLAQYF. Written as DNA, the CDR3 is TGTGCCAGCAGCTTTTCTGGGGCCTCGCTGGCCCAGTACTTC.

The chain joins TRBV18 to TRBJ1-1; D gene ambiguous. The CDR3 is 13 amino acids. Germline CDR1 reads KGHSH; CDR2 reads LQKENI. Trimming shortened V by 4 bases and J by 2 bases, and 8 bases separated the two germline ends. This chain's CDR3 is CASSQSPNTEAFF. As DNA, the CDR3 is TGTGCCAGCTCACAAAGCCCCAACACTGAAGCTTTCTTT. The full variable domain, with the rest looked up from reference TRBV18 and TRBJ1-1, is NAGVMQNPRHLVRRRGQEARLRCSPMKGHSHVYWYRQLPEEGLKFMVYLQKENIIDESGMPKERFSAEFPKEGPSILRIQQVVRGDSAAYFCASSQSPNTEAFFGQGTRLTVV.

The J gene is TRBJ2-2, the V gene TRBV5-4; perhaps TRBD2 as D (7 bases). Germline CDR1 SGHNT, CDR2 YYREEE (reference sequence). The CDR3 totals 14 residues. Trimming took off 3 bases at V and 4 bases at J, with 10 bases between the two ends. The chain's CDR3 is CASSSRGATGELFF. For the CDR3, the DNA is TGTGCCAGCAGCTCCCGGGGGGCCACCGGGGAGCTGTTTTTT.

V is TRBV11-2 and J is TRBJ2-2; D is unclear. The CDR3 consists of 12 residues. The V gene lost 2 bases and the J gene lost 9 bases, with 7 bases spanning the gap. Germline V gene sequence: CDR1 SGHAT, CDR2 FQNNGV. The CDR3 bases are TGTGCCAGCAGCTTATCTGGGAGGGAGCTGTTTTTT. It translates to CASSLSGRELFF.

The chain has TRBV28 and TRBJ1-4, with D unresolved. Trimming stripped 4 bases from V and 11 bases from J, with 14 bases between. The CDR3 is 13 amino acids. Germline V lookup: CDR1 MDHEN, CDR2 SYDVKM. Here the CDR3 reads CASSSHVGMKLFF. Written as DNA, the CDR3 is TGTGCCAGCAGTTCCCACGTCGGGATGAAACTGTTTTTT.

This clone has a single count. The CDR3 loop reads CASSLSQGNMNTEAFF. The CDR3 DNA reads as TGTGCCAGCAGCTTATCCCAGGGGAACATGAACACTGAAGCTTTCTTT. This rearrangement joins TRBV7-6 to TRBJ1-1; a possible D gene is TRBD1 (6 bases). Trimming stripped 2 bases from V and 0 bases from J, with 13 bases between. The CDR3 has 16 residues. The germline V gene encodes CDR1 SGHVS and CDR2 FNYEAQ. The variable domain in full, with the rest retrieved from reference TRBV7-6 and TRBJ1-1, is GAGVSQSPRYKVTKRGQDVALRCDPISGHVSLYWYRQALGQGPEFLTYFNYEAQQDKSGLPNDRFSAERPEGSISTLTIQRTEQRDSAMYRCASSLSQGNMNTEAFFGQGTRLTVV.

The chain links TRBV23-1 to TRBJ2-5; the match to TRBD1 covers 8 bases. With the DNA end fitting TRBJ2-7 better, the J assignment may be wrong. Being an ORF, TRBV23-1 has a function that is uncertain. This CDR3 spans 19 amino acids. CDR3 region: CASSQSTQALGQGSYEQYF. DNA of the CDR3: TGCGCCAGCAGTCAATCGACCCAAGCATTAGGACAGGGCTCCTACGAGCAGTACTTC.

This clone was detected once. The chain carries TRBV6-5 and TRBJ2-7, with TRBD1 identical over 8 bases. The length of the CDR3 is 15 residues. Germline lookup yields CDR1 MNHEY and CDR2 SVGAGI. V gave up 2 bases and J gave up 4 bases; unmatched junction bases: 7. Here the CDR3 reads CASSYSTRGLYEQYF. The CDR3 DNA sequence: TGTGCCAGCAGTTACAGTACCAGGGGGCTGTACGAGCAGTACTTC.

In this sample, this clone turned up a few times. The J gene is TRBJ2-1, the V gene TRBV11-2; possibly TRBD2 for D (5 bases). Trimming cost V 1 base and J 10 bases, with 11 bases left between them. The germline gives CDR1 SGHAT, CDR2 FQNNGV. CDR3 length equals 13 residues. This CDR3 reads CASSLGGPREQFF. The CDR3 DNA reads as TGTGCCAGCAGCTTAGGAGGGCCGAGGGAGCAGTTCTTC.

The CDR3 is CASSLARIAGGYNEQFF. The CDR3 nucleotides read TGTGCCAGCAGCTTAGCTCGGATAGCGGGAGGGTACAATGAGCAGTTCTTC. The rearrangement uses TRBV7-8 and TRBJ2-1; the match to TRBD2 covers 11 bases. This CDR3 region has 17 residues. The germline gives CDR1 SGHVS, CDR2 FQNEAQ. V dropped 0 bases and J dropped 4; count of bases not matched to a gene: 5.

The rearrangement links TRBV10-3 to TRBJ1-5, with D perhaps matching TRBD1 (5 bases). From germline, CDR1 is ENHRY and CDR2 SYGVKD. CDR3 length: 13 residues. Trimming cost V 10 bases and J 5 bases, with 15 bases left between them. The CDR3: CATRDRGDQPQHF. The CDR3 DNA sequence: TGTGCCACCCGGGACCGCGGGGATCAGCCCCAGCATTTT.

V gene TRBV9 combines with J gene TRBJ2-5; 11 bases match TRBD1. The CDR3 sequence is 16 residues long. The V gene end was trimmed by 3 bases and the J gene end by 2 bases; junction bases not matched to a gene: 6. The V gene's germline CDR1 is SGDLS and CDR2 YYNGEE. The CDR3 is CASSAGDRGSQETQYF. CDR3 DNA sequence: TGTGCCAGCAGCGCTGGGGACAGGGGGTCTCAAGAGACCCAGTACTTC.

CDR3 DNA sequence: TGCGCCAGCAGCCAGACTAGCGGGAGGGCCGTAGATACGCAGTATTTT. Amino acids: CASSQTSGRAVDTQYF. V usage is TRBV4-1 and J usage is TRBJ2-3, with 14 bases aligning to TRBD2. CDR3 size: 16 residues. Germline CDR1 reads MGHRA; CDR2 reads YSYEKL. J lost 5 bases, V lost 3 bases, and 4 bases had no gene match.

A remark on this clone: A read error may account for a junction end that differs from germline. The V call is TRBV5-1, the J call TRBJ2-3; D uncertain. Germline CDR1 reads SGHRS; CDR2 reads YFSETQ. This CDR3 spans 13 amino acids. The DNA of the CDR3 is TGCGCCAGCACCTTGGGCTACACAGATACGCAGTATTTT. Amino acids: CASTLGYTDTQYF.